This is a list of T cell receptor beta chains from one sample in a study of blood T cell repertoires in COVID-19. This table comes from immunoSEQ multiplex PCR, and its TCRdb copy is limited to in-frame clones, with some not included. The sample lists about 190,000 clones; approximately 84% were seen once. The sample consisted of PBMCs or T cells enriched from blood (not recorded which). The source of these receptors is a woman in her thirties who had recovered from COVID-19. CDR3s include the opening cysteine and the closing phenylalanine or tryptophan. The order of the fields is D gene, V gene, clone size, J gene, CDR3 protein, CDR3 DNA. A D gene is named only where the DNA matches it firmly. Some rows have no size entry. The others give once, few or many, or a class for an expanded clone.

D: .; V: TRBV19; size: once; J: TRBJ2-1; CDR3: CASTYASSYNEQFF; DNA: TGTGCCAGTACTTATGCCAGCTCCTACAATGAGCAGTTCTTC
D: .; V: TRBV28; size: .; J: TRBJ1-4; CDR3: CASSSTAGQGFNEKLFF; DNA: TGTGCCAGCAGTTCGACAGCCGGCCAGGGGTTTAATGAAAAACTGTTTTTT
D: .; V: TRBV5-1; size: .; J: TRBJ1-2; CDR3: CASSPVGVNYGYTF; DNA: TGCGCCAGCAGCCCCGTCGGAGTTAACTATGGCTACACCTTC
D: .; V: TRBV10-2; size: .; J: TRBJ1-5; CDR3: CASSAPGPGGIGNQPQHF; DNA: TGCGCCAGCAGTGCCCCGGGCCCCGGGGGGATTGGCAATCAGCCCCAGCATTTT
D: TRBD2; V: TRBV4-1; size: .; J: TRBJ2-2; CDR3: CASSPLAGSYTGELFF; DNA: TGCGCCAGCAGCCCGCTAGCGGGTTCATACACCGGGGAGCTGTTTTTT
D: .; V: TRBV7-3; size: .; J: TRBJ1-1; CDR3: CASRTGTNTEAFF; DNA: TGTGCCAGCAGAACCGGGACAAACACTGAAGCTTTCTTT
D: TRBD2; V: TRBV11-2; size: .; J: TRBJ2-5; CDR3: CASSFGTSGGAYETQYF; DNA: TGTGCCAGCAGCTTCGGGACTAGCGGGGGGGCATATGAGACCCAGTACTTC
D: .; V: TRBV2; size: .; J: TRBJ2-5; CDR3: CASSERETQYF; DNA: TGTGCCAGCAGTGAACGGGAGACCCAGTACTTC
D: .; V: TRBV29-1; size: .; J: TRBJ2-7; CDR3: CSVGQTNSYEQYF; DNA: TGCAGCGTAGGACAGACAAACTCCTACGAGCAGTACTTC
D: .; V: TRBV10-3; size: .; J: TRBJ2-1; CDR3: CAIRKTTTNEQFF; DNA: TGTGCCATCAGAAAGACTACTACCAATGAGCAGTTCTTC
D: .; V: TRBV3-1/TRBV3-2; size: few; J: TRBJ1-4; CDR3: CASSLWGSSGGTNEKLFF; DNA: TGTGCCAGCAGCCTCTGGGGATCTTCCGGGGGAACTAATGAAAAACTGTTTTTT
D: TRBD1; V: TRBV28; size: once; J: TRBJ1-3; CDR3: CASSIARGRNTIYF; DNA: TGTGCCAGCAGCATCGCTAGGGGGCGAAACACCATATATTTT
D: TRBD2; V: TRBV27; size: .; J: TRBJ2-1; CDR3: CASREGTSGRRRIINEQFF; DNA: TGTGCCAGCAGGGAAGGGACTAGCGGGCGGAGAAGGATAATTAATGAGCAGTTCTTC
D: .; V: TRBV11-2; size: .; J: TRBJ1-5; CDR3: CASSNEGGNQPQHF; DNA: TGTGCCAGCAGCAACGAGGGGGGCAATCAGCCCCAGCATTTT
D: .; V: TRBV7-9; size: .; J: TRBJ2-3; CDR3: CASSPGSSTDTQYF; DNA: TGTGCCAGCAGCCCAGGGTCATCCACAGATACGCAGTATTTT
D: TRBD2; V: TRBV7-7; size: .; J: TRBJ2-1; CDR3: CASSFRLAGNNEQFF; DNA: TGTGCTAGCAGCTTCAGGCTAGCGGGAAACAATGAGCAGTTCTTC
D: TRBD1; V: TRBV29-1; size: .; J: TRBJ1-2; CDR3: CSVGRTGDLGYTF; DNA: TGCAGCGTTGGACGAACAGGGGATTTGGGCTACACCTTC
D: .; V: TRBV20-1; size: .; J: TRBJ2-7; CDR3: CSARKSEQYF; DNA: TGCAGTGCTAGGAAGAGCGAGCAGTACTTC
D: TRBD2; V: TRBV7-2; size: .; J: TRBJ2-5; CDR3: CASSLGVAGGIQETQYF; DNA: TGTGCCAGCAGCTTAGGCGTAGCGGGGGGGATCCAAGAGACCCAGTACTTC
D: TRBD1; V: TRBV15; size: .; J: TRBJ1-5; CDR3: CATSRHGQGGHRNQPQHF; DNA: TGTGCCACCAGCAGGCACGGACAGGGGGGGCATCGCAATCAGCCCCAGCATTTT
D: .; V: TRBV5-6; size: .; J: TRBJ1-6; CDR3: CASSLGRNSPLHF; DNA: TGTGCCAGCAGCTTGGGCAGAAATTCACCCCTCCACTTT
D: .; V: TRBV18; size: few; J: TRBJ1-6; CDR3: CASSSDRLNSPLHF; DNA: TGTGCCAGCTCATCGGACAGACTTAATTCACCCCTCCACTTT
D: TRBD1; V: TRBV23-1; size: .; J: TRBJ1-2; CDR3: CASSQSSTGTNGYTF; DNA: TGCGCCAGCAGTCAATCGTCGACAGGGACCAATGGCTACACCTTC
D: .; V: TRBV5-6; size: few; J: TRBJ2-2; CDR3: CASSLSWQNTGELFF; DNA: TGTGCCAGCAGCTTGTCTTGGCAGAACACCGGGGAGCTGTTTTTT
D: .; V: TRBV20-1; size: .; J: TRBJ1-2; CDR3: CSARGGYGYTF; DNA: TGCAGTGCTAGGGGGGGATATGGCTACACCTTC
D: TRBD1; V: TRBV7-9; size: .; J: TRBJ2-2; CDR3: CASGSGTGDTTGELFF; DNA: TGTGCCAGCGGATCCGGGACAGGGGATACCACCGGGGAGCTGTTTTTT
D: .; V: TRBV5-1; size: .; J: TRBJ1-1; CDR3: CASSPGTPRAEAFF; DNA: TGCGCCAGCAGTCCCGGGACACCGAGGGCTGAAGCTTTCTTT
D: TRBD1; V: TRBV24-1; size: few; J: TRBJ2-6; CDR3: CATSDPGQGRWGANVLTF; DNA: TGTGCCACCAGTGACCCAGGACAGGGGAGGTGGGGGGCCAACGTCCTGACTTTC
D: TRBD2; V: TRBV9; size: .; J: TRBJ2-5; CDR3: CASSVAPGLAGAQETQYF; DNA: TGTGCCAGCAGCGTAGCCCCCGGACTAGCGGGGGCTCAAGAGACCCAGTACTTC
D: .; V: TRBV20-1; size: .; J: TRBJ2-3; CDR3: CSARDVPTQYF; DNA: TGCAGTGCTAGAGATGTCCCTACTCAGTATTTT
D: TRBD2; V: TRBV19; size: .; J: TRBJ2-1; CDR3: CASSTLAGALGEQFF; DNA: TGTGCCAGTAGCACACTAGCGGGAGCGCTTGGTGAGCAGTTCTTC
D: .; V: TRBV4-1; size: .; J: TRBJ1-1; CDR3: CASSQRDLRETEAFF; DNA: TGCGCCAGCAGCCAGCGGGACCTCCGCGAAACTGAAGCTTTCTTT
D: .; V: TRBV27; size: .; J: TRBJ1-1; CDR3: CASSLIRDTEAFF; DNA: TGTGCCAGCAGTTTAATCCGGGACACTGAAGCTTTCTTT
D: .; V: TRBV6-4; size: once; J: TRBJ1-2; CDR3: CASRTQQGPFNYGYTF; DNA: TGTGCCAGCAGAACCCAACAGGGACCATTTAACTATGGCTACACCTTC
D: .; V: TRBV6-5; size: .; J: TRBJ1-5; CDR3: CASSYSRESNQPQHF; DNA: TGTGCCAGCAGTTACTCTAGGGAGAGCAATCAGCCCCAGCATTTT
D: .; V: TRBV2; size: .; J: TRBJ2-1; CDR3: CASSPRGNSYNEQFF; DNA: TGTGCCAGCAGTCCCCGAGGAAACTCCTACAATGAGCAGTTCTTC
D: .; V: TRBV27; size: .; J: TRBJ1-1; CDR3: CASSLNPTGNTEAFF; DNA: TGTGCCAGCAGTTTAAATCCGACAGGGAACACTGAAGCTTTCTTT
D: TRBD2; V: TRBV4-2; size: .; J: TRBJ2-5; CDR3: CASSQGSGGRETQYF; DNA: TGTGCCAGCAGCCAGGGGAGCGGGGGGAGAGAGACCCAGTACTTC
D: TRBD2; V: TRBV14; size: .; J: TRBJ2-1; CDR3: CASSQMWRGVWDEQFF; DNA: TGTGCCAGCAGCCAAATGTGGCGGGGGGTTTGGGATGAGCAGTTCTTC
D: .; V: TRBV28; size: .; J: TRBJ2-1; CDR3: CASRLRAIYNEQFF; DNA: TGTGCCAGCCGACTAAGGGCCATCTACAATGAGCAGTTCTTC
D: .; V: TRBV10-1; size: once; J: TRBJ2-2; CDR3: CASSTTGPASAPRELFF; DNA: TGCGCCAGCAGTACGACTGGGCCGGCTAGCGCCCCCCGGGAGCTGTTTTTT
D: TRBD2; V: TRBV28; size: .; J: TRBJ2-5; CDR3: CASGLAGGRETQYF; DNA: TGTGCCAGCGGACTAGCGGGAGGTCGGGAGACCCAGTACTTC
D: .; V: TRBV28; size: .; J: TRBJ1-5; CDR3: CASSLGRASNQPQHF; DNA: TGTGCCAGCAGTTTAGGCCGAGCGAGCAATCAGCCCCAGCATTTT
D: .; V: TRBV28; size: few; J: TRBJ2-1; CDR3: CASSAGGGEHYNEQFF; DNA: TGTGCCAGCAGCGCCGGTGGAGGGGAACACTACAATGAGCAGTTCTTC
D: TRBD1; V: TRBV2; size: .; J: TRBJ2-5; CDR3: CASTGGQGGETQYF; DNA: TGTGCCAGCACCGGTGGACAGGGCGGCGAGACCCAGTACTTC
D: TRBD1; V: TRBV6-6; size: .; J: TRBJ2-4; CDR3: CASSLSPGQGWDIQYF; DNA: TGTGCCAGCAGTTTATCGCCGGGACAGGGGTGGGACATTCAGTACTTC
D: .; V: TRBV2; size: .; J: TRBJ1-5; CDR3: CASSVLSQPQHF; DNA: TGTGCCAGCAGTGTTTTGAGTCAGCCCCAGCATTTT
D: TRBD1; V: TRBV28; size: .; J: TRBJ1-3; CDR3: CASSSPGGSSGNTIYF; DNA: TGTGCCAGCAGTTCCCCAGGGGGATCCTCTGGAAACACCATATATTTT
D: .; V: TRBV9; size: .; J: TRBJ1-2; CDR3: CASSVVRGTDGYTF; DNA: TGTGCCAGCAGCGTAGTTAGGGGAACAGATGGCTACACCTTC
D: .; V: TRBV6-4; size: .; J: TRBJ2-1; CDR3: CASSPPAVGVYNEQFF; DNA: TGTGCCAGCAGCCCCCCGGCCGTTGGAGTCTACAATGAGCAGTTCTTC
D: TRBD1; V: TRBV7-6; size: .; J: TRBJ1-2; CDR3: CASSPGTGGRGYTF; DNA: TGTGCCAGCAGCCCGGGGACAGGGGGGAGAGGCTACACCTTC